This T cell receptor beta chain was identified in a study of shared clonotypes between healthy human individuals. Study background: Three plates were used per donor for CD4 naive, three for CD4 memory, two for CD8 naive and one for CD8 memory. Findings of the study overall: Blood was the only sampled material, and tissue repertoires likely differ.

Repertoires were generated with immunoSEQ multiplex PCR, while TCRdb's copy carries only in-frame clones and drops some. Seen here are approximately 2,000,000 clones, approximately 92% observed once, and the top ten hold more than 1.5%. V shed 1 base and J shed 0 bases, with 11 bases lying between them. The CDR3 length is 15 residues. In the naive CD8 group, cells lacked CD45RO and were positively selected for CCR7, so terminally differentiated effector memory CD45RA+ cells were left out. Regarding this clone: Antigen specificity is unknown.

The clonotype originates from a man aged 18 to 30 in good health. Some clones in this sample may be carry-over from other donors' samples. V usage is TRBV5-3 and J usage is TRBJ2-7; D ambiguous. TRBV5-3 is an open reading frame, and its role is uncertain. Sequenced sample: naive CD8+ T cells from PBMCs. The CDR3 sequence: CARSLRSRSSYEQYF. The CDR3 DNA reads as TGTGCCAGAAGCTTGAGGAGTAGGAGCTCCTACGAGCAGTACTTC.